This TCR beta chain originates from a study of OX40 agonist ivuxolimab in advanced cancers. Study-wide background: Dose-escalation patients were diagnosed with hepatocellular carcinoma, melanoma, renal cell cancer or head and neck cancer.

As for this clone: The antigen is not known.

Study observations and caveats: Clonal expansion from baseline to week 6 occurred in both CD4+ and CD8+ T cells.

Trimming left V 3 bases short and J 0 bases short, with 8 bases between. The germline V gene encodes CDR1 MDHEN and CDR2 SYDVKM. CDR3 length: 15 amino acids. Cycle 7 day 1, cycle 4 day 1, and baseline were the timepoints at which blood was sampled. Clones were sequenced by immunoSEQ multiplex PCR, and TCRdb holds only the in-frame ones, with some missing. Of about 79,000 clones in the sample, roughly 94% were seen once. This sample comprised CD4+ or CD8+ T cells sorted from blood, obtained in a trial of the OX40 agonist ivuxolimab. The receptor comes from an adult with an advanced solid tumor such as melanoma, head and neck, liver or kidney cancer. This chain connects TRBV28 to TRBJ1-4, with a tentative D call TRBD1 (5 bases). The CDR3 reads CASSFDSPTNEKLFF. The CDR3 DNA reads TGTGCCAGCAGTTTCGACAGCCCAACTAATGAAAAACTGTTTTTT.